The 23 T cell receptor beta chains below all came from one sample that was sequenced in a study of blood T cell repertoires in COVID-19. The data were produced by immunoSEQ multiplex PCR, yet TCRdb's version contains in-frame clones alone and is incomplete. This sample carries 250,000 to 350,000 clones, over 75% of them seen once, and the ten largest clones take 0.87%. The source material was peripheral blood. The receptors were gathered from a human donor with COVID-19, enrolled during active disease. The donor label of this sample is uncertain.

The V call is TRBV9, the J call TRBJ2-1; perhaps TRBD2 as D (6 bases). CDR3 size: 13 residues. V lost 0 bases to trimming and J lost 9 bases, with 10 bases between them. Per germline, CDR1 SGDLS and CDR2 YYNGEE. The CDR3 loop is CASSVAGVSEQFF. The CDR3 nucleotides read TGTGCCAGCAGCGTAGCGGGAGTGAGTGAGCAGTTCTTC.

This rearrangement joins TRBV10-3 to TRBJ1-6; 7 bases agree with TRBD1. CDR1 ENHRY and CDR2 SYGVKD come from the germline V gene. Trimming took 3 bases from V and 10 from J; bases not matched to a gene: 6. The CDR3 sequence is 14 residues long. CDR3 loop: CAISEGQGGSPLHF. Here the CDR3 DNA reads TGTGCCATCAGTGAAGGGCAGGGGGGATCACCCCTCCACTTT.

CDR3 amino acids: CASSLARRSTDTQYF. CDR3 DNA sequence: TGCGCCAGCAGCCTAGCGCGGAGAAGCACAGATACGCAGTATTTT. The chain links TRBV10-2 to TRBJ2-3; D is perhaps TRBD2 (6 bases). CDR3 length: 15 residues. Germline V gene data show CDR1 as WSHSY and CDR2 as SAAADI. The V end was cut by 6 bases, the J end by 0 bases, with 13 bases between.

The chain couples TRBV6-6 to TRBJ2-1; a possible D gene is TRBD2 (8 bases). CDR3 length equals 16 residues. Germline values: CDR1 MNHNY, CDR2 SVGAGI (reference sequence). V was pared by 7 bases and J by 2 bases, with 18 bases between. CDR3 nucleotides: TGTGCCAGCACACGGGAGGGGGCGGGTGCCTACAATGAGCAGTTCTTC. It is translated as CASTREGAGAYNEQFF.

The chain recombines TRBV7-9 with TRBJ1-2; no firm D call. The CDR3 runs 12 residues. Trimming pared 2 bases from V and 8 bases from J, leaving 9 bases between. Germline loops: CDR1 SEHNR, CDR2 FQNEAQ (reference sequence). The CDR3 protein is CASSLPPSGYTF. CDR3 DNA: TGTGCCAGCAGCTTACCCCCGTCGGGCTACACCTTC.

V is TRBV9 and J is TRBJ2-6, with 9 bases identical to TRBD1. The CDR3 runs to 20 residues. V lost 2 bases and J lost 2; bases outside the gene matches: 14. CDR1 and CDR2 (germline): SGDLS, YYNGEE. The CDR3: CASSVFHTGGFAAGANVLTF. The CDR3, as DNA: TGTGCCAGCAGCGTTTTCCACACAGGGGGCTTTGCCGCTGGGGCCAACGTCCTGACTTTC.

The chain couples TRBV5-5 to TRBJ1-1; D gene uncertain. The V end lost 5 bases, the J end lost 5 bases, and 16 bases lay between the germline ends. The V gene's germline CDR1 is SGHKS and CDR2 YYEKEE (reference sequence). The CDR3 spans 14 residues. The chain's CDR3 is CASSSTRQLTEAFF. The DNA of the CDR3 is TGTGCCAGCAGTTCTACCAGGCAGCTTACTGAAGCTTTCTTT.

This chain uses TRBV6-5 with TRBJ2-3; 12 bases map to TRBD2. V lost 5 bases, J lost 5 bases, and 2 bases stayed unmatched. The CDR3 is made up of 14 amino acids. The germline V gene has CDR1 MNHEY and CDR2 SVGAGI. The CDR3 sequence is CASSPGLAGDTQYF. CDR3 sequence (DNA): TGTGCCAGCAGTCCGGGACTAGCGGGAGATACGCAGTATTTT.

The count of this clone is one. The V and J genes are TRBV30 and TRBJ1-1, with TRBD1 identical over 7 bases. This CDR3 is 13 amino acids long. With V trimmed by 4 bases and J by 8 bases, 10 bases remained unmatched. CDR1 is GTSNPN, CDR2 SVGIG, per germline (reference sequence). Written as DNA, the CDR3 is TGTGCCTGGACAGGGGGACAAAGGGGGGAAGCTTTCTTT. Protein: CAWTGGQRGEAFF.

V and J are TRBV20-1 and TRBJ1-1; D call uncertain. The CDR3 totals 11 residues. Trimming took off 4 bases at V and 3 bases at J, with 6 bases between the two ends. Germline loops: CDR1 DFQATT, CDR2 SNEGSKA (reference sequence). CDR3 residues: CSATFHTEAFF. CDR3 sequence (DNA): TGCAGTGCTACTTTTCACACTGAAGCTTTCTTT.

The chain carries TRBV15 and TRBJ2-5; tentative D call: TRBD2 (7 bases). Deletions cut 8 bases from V and 5 bases from J, with 27 bases between. Germline values: CDR1 LNHNV, CDR2 YYDKDF (reference sequence). The CDR3 has 17 residues. The CDR3 nucleotides are TGTGCCACCGCGGGGGCCGCGGGGACCACAATTGGCGAGACCCAGTACTTC. This sequence encodes CATAGAAGTTIGETQYF.

The chain carries TRBV7-2 and TRBJ1-2, with D unclear. Deletions cut 5 bases from V and 3 bases from J, with 13 bases between. The CDR3 runs 14 residues. Looked up from germline, CDR1 is SGHTA and CDR2 is FQGNSA. The CDR3 sequence is CASSPRGHDYGYTF. As DNA, the CDR3 is TGTGCCAGCAGCCCTAGAGGGCATGACTATGGCTACACCTTC.

The CDR3 DNA reads TGCGCCAGCAGCCAAGTTACGACTAGCGGGAGGAGTAATGAGCAGTTCTTC. Its translation: CASSQVTTSGRSNEQFF. The chain carries TRBV4-1 and TRBJ2-1, with TRBD2 matching over 13 bases. The germline V gene has CDR1 MGHRA and CDR2 YSYEKL. The V gene end was trimmed by 1 base and the J gene end by 7 bases; junction bases not matched to a gene: 7. This CDR3 is 17 amino acids long.

This clone has only one observation. V and J are TRBV2 and TRBJ2-5; D is possibly TRBD1 (5 bases). V was cut by 0 bases and J by 4 bases, with 15 bases left in between. CDR3 length: 16 residues. The germline gives CDR1 SNHLY, CDR2 FYNNEI. CDR3 coding DNA: TGTGCCAGCAGTGAAGCAGGGGTCACAGCAGGAGAGACCCAGTACTTC. Translated, it gives CASSEAGVTAGETQYF. Full variable domain (remainder filled in from reference TRBV2 and TRBJ2-5): EPEVTQTPSHQVTQMGQEVILRCVPISNHLYFYWYRQILGQKVEFLVSFYNNEISEKSEIFDDQFSVERPDGSNFTLKIRSTKLEDSAMYFCASSEAGVTAGETQYFGPGTRLLVL.

The chain has TRBV6-6 and TRBJ1-1; D perhaps matches TRBD1 (6 bases). This CDR3 contains 15 residues. The germline CDR1 and CDR2 sequences are MNHNY and SVGAGI (reference sequence). The V and J ends lost 2 bases and 5 bases respectively, with 15 bases between them. Here the CDR3 reads CASSYLPRTGTEAFF. For the CDR3, the DNA is TGTGCCAGCAGTTACCTCCCCCGTACAGGGACTGAAGCTTTCTTT.

The chain joins TRBV20-1 to TRBJ2-1; 13 positions match TRBD2. CDR3 length: 15 amino acids. The V segment lost 3 bases and the J segment 6 bases; nucleotides outside the gene matches: 5. The germline gives CDR1 DFQATT, CDR2 SNEGSKA (reference sequence). DNA for the CDR3: TGCAGTGCTAGTTCGTGGACTAGCGGGAGCAATGAGCAGTTCTTC. Translation: CSASSWTSGSNEQFF.

J is TRBJ1-5 and V is TRBV5-1; 8 positions match TRBD1. Unmatched junction bases numbered 2, after V lost 1 base and J lost 5 bases. Germline CDR1 is SGHRS and CDR2 is YFSETQ. The CDR3 totals 14 residues. The CDR3 spells CASSLLTGDQPQHF. Here the CDR3 DNA reads TGCGCCAGCAGCTTGCTGACAGGGGATCAGCCCCAGCATTTT.

This chain connects TRBV5-1 to TRBJ1-3; 7 nucleotides align to TRBD1. CDR3 length equals 14 residues. Germline assignment: CDR1 SGHRS and CDR2 YFSETQ. Unmatched junction bases numbered 7, after V lost 6 bases and J lost 4 bases. This CDR3 reads CASTRDSVGNTIYF. CDR3 sequence (DNA): TGCGCCAGCACCCGGGACAGCGTGGGAAACACCATATATTTT.

The chain links TRBV19 to TRBJ2-7; perhaps TRBD1 as D (5 bases). CDR3 length: 17 amino acids. Per germline, CDR1 LNHDA and CDR2 SQIVND (reference sequence). Trimming removed 0 bases at V and 1 base at J, with 16 bases between. CDR3 bases: TGTGCCAGTAGTATAGATGTGGGGCGGCCGGATTCCTACGAGCAGTACTTC. Its translation: CASSIDVGRPDSYEQYF. The full variable domain, completed using reference TRBV19 and TRBJ2-7, is DGGITQSPKYLFRKEGQNVTLSCEQNLNHDAMYWYRQDPGQGLRLIYYSQIVNDFQKGDIAEGYSVSREKKESFPLTVTSAQKNPTAFYLCASSIDVGRPDSYEQYFGPGTRLTVT.

V and J are TRBV4-2 and TRBJ2-3, with 7 bases aligning to TRBD2. Looked up from germline, CDR1 is LGHNA and CDR2 is YNFKEQ. V shed 4 bases and J 3 bases; nucleotides not matched to a gene: 7. The CDR3 length is 15 residues. The CDR3 DNA reads TGTGCCAGCAGCCCTAGACTAGCCGATACAGATACGCAGTATTTT. Its translation is CASSPRLADTDTQYF.

The chain carries TRBV5-4 and TRBJ1-1; 8 bases fit TRBD1. The germline V gene encodes CDR1 SGHNT and CDR2 YYREEE (reference sequence). This CDR3 has 16 residues. V dropped 2 bases and J dropped 0; count of bases not matched to a gene: 6. The CDR3 DNA sequence: TGTGCCAGCAGCTTCGGACAGGGTAACATGAACACTGAAGCTTTCTTT. It translates to CASSFGQGNMNTEAFF.

This clone has just one count. The V and J genes are TRBV11-1 and TRBJ2-7, with 7 positions matching TRBD1. CDR1 and CDR2 (germline): SGHAT, FQDESV (reference sequence). The CDR3 has 12 amino acids. The ends lost 9 bases at V and 3 bases at J; junction bases unmatched: 5. This CDR3 is CARTGVGYEQYF. CDR3 nucleotide sequence: TGTGCCAGAACAGGGGTGGGCTACGAGCAGTACTTC.

This clone has more than one count but fewer than ten. The chain carries TRBV28 and TRBJ2-3, with a possible D match to TRBD1 (6 bases). The germline gives CDR1 MDHEN, CDR2 SYDVKM. The V and J ends lost 6 bases and 5 bases respectively, with 21 bases between them. The CDR3 spans 16 residues. The CDR3 DNA reads as TGTGCCAGCAGCTCATTAAGGGGGAGAAAGGGAGATACGCAGTATTTT. Amino acid sequence: CASSSLRGRKGDTQYF. The variable domain in full, completed from reference TRBV28 and TRBJ2-3, reads DVKVTQSSRYLVKRTGEKVFLECVQDMDHENMFWYRQDPGLGLRLIYFSYDVKMKEKGDIPEGYSVSREKKERFSLILESASTNQTSMYLCASSSLRGRKGDTQYFGPGTRLTVL.